Shown below are 30 T cell receptor beta chains from a single sample sequenced in a study of cytomegalovirus exposure and HLA in healthy donors. Vbeta (60) and Jbeta (13) primers were used in the PCR. Repertoires were generated with immunoSEQ multiplex PCR, while TCRdb's copy carries only in-frame clones and drops some. The profile shows about 140,000 clones, around nine tenths of them singletons. Source material: PBMCs. Source of these receptors: a woman aged 25 to 39 in good health and CMV-seronegative.

The chain employs TRBV21-1 and TRBJ1-1; TRBD1, the D gene given by the table, was not confirmed from the DNA. TRBV21-1 is given as a pseudogene. There are 14 residues in the CDR3. CDR3 nucleotides: TGTGCCAGCAGCAGGTACAGGGGTAGGACTGAAGCTTTCTTT. Its protein product is CASSRYRGRTEAFF.

J is TRBJ2-5 and V is TRBV18; 8 positions agree with TRBD1. Per germline, CDR1 KGHSH and CDR2 LQKENI. V dropped 3 bases and J dropped 3; count of bases not matched to a gene: 6. The CDR3 is 15 amino acids. CDR3 DNA sequence: TGTGCCAGCTCACCCTCCCGGGGACAGGAAGAGACCCAGTACTTC. Residues: CASSPSRGQEETQYF.

This clone appeared once. The V call is TRBV9, the J call TRBJ1-4, with TRBD1 as a possible D gene (6 bases). The germline gives CDR1 SGDLS, CDR2 YYNGEE. The V and J ends lost 1 base and 6 bases respectively, with 10 bases between them. This CDR3 has 14 residues. The CDR3 region is CASSVQGKDEKLFF. The CDR3 coding sequence is TGTGCCAGCAGCGTACAGGGGAAGGATGAAAAACTGTTTTTT.

The rearrangement joins TRBV18 to TRBJ1-4, with a tentative D call TRBD1 (5 bases). This CDR3 has 14 residues. Trimming took off 2 bases at V and 5 bases at J, with 9 bases between the two ends. The germline CDR1 and CDR2 sequences are KGHSH and LQKENI. The CDR3 sequence: CASSPSRGNEKLFF. The CDR3 DNA sequence: TGTGCCAGCTCACCATCACGGGGGAATGAAAAACTGTTTTTT.

This chain uses TRBV2 with TRBJ2-1; a weak D match, TRBD1 (5 bases). The V end was cut by 1 base, the J end by 1 base, with 8 bases between. Per germline, CDR1 SNHLY and CDR2 FYNNEI. The CDR3 runs 15 residues. CDR3 region: CASSEGQGSYNEQFF. The DNA of the CDR3 is TGTGCCAGCAGTGAAGGGCAGGGATCCTACAATGAGCAGTTCTTC.

The chain joins TRBV19 to TRBJ2-7; D unresolved. There are 13 residues in the CDR3. With 1 base removed from V and 2 bases from J, the gap between germline ends came to 6 bases. Germline assignment: CDR1 LNHDA and CDR2 SQIVND (reference sequence). The CDR3 bases are TGTGCCAGTAGTATAGGCAGGACCTACGAGCAGTACTTC. It is translated as CASSIGRTYEQYF.

The V and J genes are TRBV28 and TRBJ2-1; 8 bases line up with TRBD2. The CDR3 extends over 15 amino acids. Germline CDR1 and CDR2: MDHEN and SYDVKM. V lost 5 bases to trimming and J lost 5 bases; unmatched junction nucleotides: 8. CDR3 protein: CASSPGTRSHNEQFF. CDR3 coding DNA: TGTGCCAGCAGTCCCGGGACTAGATCTCACAATGAGCAGTTCTTC.

J is TRBJ1-6 and V is TRBV18; a weak D match, TRBD1 (6 bases). Looked up from germline, CDR1 is KGHSH and CDR2 is LQKENI. The V and J ends lost 6 bases and 7 bases respectively, with 19 bases between them. The CDR3 has 16 amino acids. The CDR3: CASSPGGLGENSPLHF. In DNA form, the CDR3 reads TGTGCCAGCTCCCCGGGGGGGCTGGGAGAAAATTCACCCCTCCACTTT.

The chain joins TRBV5-6 to TRBJ2-7; 7 bases are shared with TRBD2. The trim removed 2 bases at V and 2 bases at J, leaving 16 bases unmatched. The germline CDR1 and CDR2 sequences are SGHDT and YYEEEE. The CDR3 covers 18 residues. CDR3 DNA: TGTGCCAGCAGCTTTGGGCGGGAGATCTTTCGTGGCCCCTACGAGCAGTACTTC. Its translation is CASSFGREIFRGPYEQYF.

The table lists this clone with a few counts. The chain links TRBV29-1 to TRBJ1-1, with D uncertain. Per germline, CDR1 SQVTM and CDR2 ANQGSEA. CDR3 length: 12 amino acids. The V gene lost 4 bases and the J gene lost 6 bases, with 12 bases spanning the gap. The CDR3 nucleotides read TGCAGCGTTGCACCCGGGAGGTCTGAAGCTTTCTTT. This codes for CSVAPGRSEAFF.

There are a few counts of this clone. The J gene is TRBJ1-1, the V gene TRBV19; D possibly corresponds to TRBD1 (6 bases). Germline CDR1 reads LNHDA; CDR2 reads SQIVND (reference sequence). Trimming pared 1 base from V and 1 base from J, leaving 13 bases between. This CDR3 comprises 16 residues. CDR3 region: CASSIGEGGWNTEAFF. Written as DNA, the CDR3 is TGTGCCAGTAGTATAGGGGAAGGGGGATGGAACACTGAAGCTTTCTTT.

The chain joins TRBV11-3 to TRBJ2-7; TRBD2 matches 10 bases. In germline, CDR1 is SGHNT, CDR2 YENEEA. CDR3 length: 15 amino acids. The V gene end was trimmed by 4 bases and the J gene end by 6 bases; junction bases not matched to a gene: 9. The CDR3 reads CASSSTGTSAFEQYF. CDR3 nucleotides: TGTGCCAGCAGCTCCACCGGGACTAGCGCTTTCGAGCAGTACTTC.

This chain joins TRBV7-8 and TRBJ2-1; TRBD2 matches at 14 bases. Germline V gives CDR1 SGHVS, CDR2 FQNEAQ. Germline trimming cut 6 bases from V and 1 base from J; bases unmatched to any gene: 8. This CDR3 comprises 18 residues. The CDR3 region has the DNA TGTGCCAGCAGGGCGGGACTAGCGGGAGCGGCGTCCTACAATGAGCAGTTCTTC. Protein: CASRAGLAGAASYNEQFF.

The V and J genes are TRBV2 and TRBJ2-7; 8 bases are shared with TRBD1. Germline V gives CDR1 SNHLY, CDR2 FYNNEI. This CDR3 is built from 15 residues. Trimming took 6 bases from V and 3 from J; bases not matched to a gene: 10. The CDR3 sequence is CASRGTGLDGYEQYF. The CDR3, as DNA: TGTGCCAGCAGGGGGACAGGCCTTGATGGCTACGAGCAGTACTTC.

J is TRBJ2-7 and V is TRBV7-9, with a possible D match to TRBD1 (5 bases). Trimming took 5 bases from V and 7 from J, leaving 15 bases between them. Germline V gene lookup returns CDR1 SEHNR and CDR2 FQNEAQ (reference sequence). This CDR3 is 13 amino acids long. The CDR3 loop is CASSPRAGSEQYF. DNA for the CDR3: TGTGCCAGCAGCCCTAGGGCAGGGTCAGAGCAGTACTTC.

V and J are TRBV5-4 and TRBJ2-2, with 7 bases fitting TRBD1. The V gene's germline CDR1 is SGHNT and CDR2 YYREEE (reference sequence). J was trimmed by 6 bases and V by 4 bases; bases with no gene match: 3. CDR3 length: 13 amino acids. The CDR3 DNA reads TGTGCCAGCAGCCGGGGACAGCCCGGGGAGCTGTTTTTT. Amino acids: CASSRGQPGELFF.

The chain is built from TRBV7-8 and TRBJ1-5; D remains ambiguous. Trimming removed 5 bases at V and 0 bases at J, with 17 bases between. The CDR3 consists of 17 residues. Germline loops: CDR1 SGHVS, CDR2 FQNEAQ. The CDR3 bases are TGTGCCAGCAGCCCCCTAGGAAGTAGCTTTAGCAATCAGCCCCAGCATTTT. Its translation is CASSPLGSSFSNQPQHF.

The genes are TRBV11-3 and TRBJ1-1; unclear D gene. Germline-derived CDR1 and CDR2 are SGHNT and YENEEA. This CDR3 spans 13 amino acids. V was trimmed by 1 base and J by 3 bases, leaving 6 bases between them. CDR3 sequence reads: CASSLGTYTEAFF. For the CDR3, the DNA is TGTGCCAGCAGCTTAGGGACTTACACTGAAGCTTTCTTT.

This clone was counted only a few times. This chain links TRBV29-1 with TRBJ2-1, with TRBD2 identical over 7 bases. CDR3 length equals 14 residues. Per germline, CDR1 SQVTM and CDR2 ANQGSEA. With V trimmed by 7 bases and J by 1 base, 7 bases remained unmatched. In DNA form, the CDR3 reads TGCAGCGGCCAAGGCGGGAGTTCCTACAATGAGCAGTTCTTC. Its protein product is CSGQGGSSYNEQFF.

This clone showed up just once. The CDR3 DNA follows: TGCGCCAGCAGCTTGGACGCGGGGGAGCTGTTTTTT. Its translation is CASSLDAGELFF. The chain links TRBV5-1 to TRBJ2-2; D gene ambiguous. This CDR3 is 12 amino acids long. Germline CDR1 and CDR2: SGHRS and YFSETQ. V lost 0 bases to trimming and J lost 8 bases, with 5 bases between them.

This chain uses TRBV6-1 with TRBJ2-1, with D perhaps matching TRBD2 (5 bases). V lost 5 bases, J lost 7 bases, and 9 bases lay in between. The CDR3 is made up of 12 amino acids. Germline V gene data show CDR1 as MNHNS and CDR2 as SASEGT. In DNA form, the CDR3 reads TGTGCCAGCAGTAGACTACCTAATGAGCAGTTCTTC. As protein: CASSRLPNEQFF.

The V gene is TRBV5-4, the J gene TRBJ2-5; 7 bases agree with TRBD2. Trimming cost V 1 base and J 11 bases; bases outside gene matches: 14. The germline V gene encodes CDR1 SGHNT and CDR2 YYREEE (reference sequence). This CDR3 comprises 15 residues. CDR3 nucleotide sequence: TGTGCCAGCAGCTTGACGGGTCGTAGGGTGCGGGAGCAGTACTTC. The encoded protein is CASSLTGRRVREQYF.

This chain links TRBV28 with TRBJ2-5; 7 nucleotides agree with TRBD1. There are 13 residues in the CDR3. With V trimmed by 6 bases and J by 5 bases, 6 bases remained unmatched. CDR1 is MDHEN and CDR2 is SYDVKM in the germline V gene. In nucleotides, the CDR3 is TGTGCCAGCAGCTGGACAGGAGTTGAGACCCAGTACTTC. Translated, it gives CASSWTGVETQYF.

This chain uses TRBV19 with TRBJ1-5; 7 bases line up with TRBD1. V was pared by 4 bases and J by 5 bases, with 8 bases of the junction left unmatched. The CDR3 is made up of 15 amino acids. The germline V gene has CDR1 LNHDA and CDR2 SQIVND (reference sequence). The CDR3 region has the DNA TGTGCCAGTAGTACCGAGGAGGGGGCCCATCAGCCCCAGCATTTT. This sequence encodes CASSTEEGAHQPQHF. Using reference TRBV19 and TRBJ1-5 for the parts outside the CDR3, the full variable domain is DGGITQSPKYLFRKEGQNVTLSCEQNLNHDAMYWYRQDPGQGLRLIYYSQIVNDFQKGDIAEGYSVSREKKESFPLTVTSAQKNPTAFYLCASSTEEGAHQPQHFGDGTRLSIL.

The genes are TRBV2 and TRBJ2-3, with D possibly TRBD2 on 7 matching bases. Trimming pared 8 bases from V and 8 bases from J, leaving 23 bases between. CDR3 length: 15 amino acids. The germline V gene has CDR1 SNHLY and CDR2 FYNNEI. The CDR3 is CASQRDIGERGTQYF. CDR3 nucleotides: TGTGCCAGCCAGCGGGACATAGGCGAGCGGGGTACGCAGTATTTT.

The chain employs TRBV7-9 and TRBJ2-1, with 8 bases matching TRBD1. With V trimmed by 3 bases and J by 6 bases, 7 bases remained unmatched. The germline V gene has CDR1 SEHNR and CDR2 FQNEAQ (reference sequence). The CDR3 sequence is 15 residues long. CDR3 loop: CASSFIPDRVNEQFF. The CDR3 DNA reads as TGTGCCAGCAGCTTCATTCCGGACAGGGTCAATGAGCAGTTCTTC.

The genes are TRBV4-1 and TRBJ2-1; tentatively, D is TRBD2 (6 bases). The germline V gene has CDR1 MGHRA and CDR2 YSYEKL. This CDR3 has 12 amino acids. Trimming took off 4 bases at V and 10 bases at J, with 11 bases between the two ends. CDR3 region: CASSLPRGEQFF. Written as DNA, the CDR3 is TGCGCCAGCAGCCTGCCGCGGGGAGAGCAGTTCTTC.

This clone has a single count. The J gene is TRBJ2-2, the V gene TRBV6-5; possibly TRBD1 for D (6 bases). This CDR3 has 15 amino acids. CDR1 is MNHEY, CDR2 SVGAGI, per germline. V was pared by 2 bases and J by 5 bases, with 12 bases between. This CDR3 is CASSYSAGVTGELFF. The CDR3 DNA is TGTGCCAGCAGTTACAGTGCAGGGGTGACCGGGGAGCTGTTTTTT.

V and J are TRBV7-6 and TRBJ2-5; D might be TRBD2 (7 bases). From germline, CDR1 is SGHVS and CDR2 FNYEAQ. V lost 5 bases, J lost 11 bases, and 24 bases lay in between. The CDR3 totals 15 residues. The CDR3 bases are TGTGCCAGCAGCCATTCCTTGGCGGGGGCCTTTGAGCAGTACTTC. This sequence encodes CASSHSLAGAFEQYF.

This clone was counted once. J is TRBJ2-5 and V is TRBV10-3; 9 bases fit TRBD1. Trimming at V came to 1 base and at J to 3 bases, leaving 3 bases not matched to a gene. This CDR3 has 15 residues. The germline CDR1 and CDR2 sequences are ENHRY and SYGVKD. DNA for the CDR3: TGTGCCATCAGTGAGTATGGACAGGGGAAAGAGACCCAGTACTTC. Its protein product is CAISEYGQGKETQYF.